Below, 10 T cell receptor beta chains from the same sample are listed, as sequenced in a study of blood T cell repertoires in COVID-19. Using immunoSEQ multiplex PCR, the repertoire was profiled, and TCRdb retains in-frame clones only, with some absent. The table lists hundreds of thousands of clones, nearly 90% of them singletons, with 1.5% to 2% in the top ten. The specimen sequenced was PBMCs or T cells enriched from blood (not recorded which). These TCRs come from a woman younger than 35 with acute COVID-19.

This clone came up many times. This chain links TRBV30 with TRBJ2-7, with 11 positions matching TRBD2. Trimming at V came to 0 bases and at J to 1 base, leaving 2 bases not matched to a gene. The CDR3 runs 15 residues. From germline, CDR1 is GTSNPN and CDR2 SVGIG (reference sequence). The chain's CDR3 is CAWSVGLAESYEQYF. Here the CDR3 DNA reads TGTGCCTGGAGTGTGGGACTAGCGGAATCCTACGAGCAGTACTTC. Filled out from reference TRBV30 and TRBJ2-7, the complete variable domain reads SQTIHQWPATLVQPVGSPLSLECTVEGTSNPNLYWYRQAAGRGLQLLFYSVGIGQISSEVPQNLSASRPQDRQFILSSKKLLLSDSGFYLCAWSVGLAESYEQYFGPGTRLTVT.

The sample holds one count of this clone. The chain is built from TRBV6-5 and TRBJ2-2, with 12 bases lining up with TRBD2. Trimming cost V 5 bases and J 6 bases; bases outside gene matches: 1. The CDR3 totals 14 residues. Germline assignment: CDR1 MNHEY and CDR2 SVGAGI. CDR3 bases: TGTGCCAGCAGTAGACTAGCGGGGGCCGGGGAGCTGTTTTTT. Protein product: CASSRLAGAGELFF.

This clone has only one observation. The J gene is TRBJ1-6, the V gene TRBV7-2, with no clear D. This CDR3 comprises 14 residues. Trimming shortened V by 5 bases and J by 7 bases, and 12 bases separated the two germline ends. Per germline, CDR1 SGHTA and CDR2 FQGNSA. The CDR3 coding sequence is TGTGCCAGCAGCCGTACCCCCGGGAATTCACCCCTCCACTTT. This translates into CASSRTPGNSPLHF.

The chain joins TRBV14 to TRBJ2-5; a weak D match, TRBD2 (5 bases). This CDR3 has 13 amino acids. Germline V gives CDR1 SGHDN, CDR2 FVKESK. Trimming left V 5 bases short and J 5 bases short, with 12 bases between. The DNA for the CDR3 is TGTGCCAGCAGCTACTTCCGAGGGGAGACCCAGTACTTC. This sequence encodes CASSYFRGETQYF.

The chain uses TRBV30 and TRBJ2-1; TRBD1 is a possible D gene (5 bases). This CDR3 contains 15 residues. Germline lookup yields CDR1 GTSNPN and CDR2 SVGIG (reference sequence). V was clipped by 3 bases and J by 5 bases, with 17 bases between them. CDR3 coding DNA: TGTGCCTGGAGCTGGGGCTACCCACCGAACAATGAGCAGTTCTTC. Translated: CAWSWGYPPNNEQFF.

V gene TRBV28 combines with J gene TRBJ2-1; 12 bases match TRBD2. CDR1 and CDR2 (germline): MDHEN, SYDVKM. With V trimmed by 3 bases and J by 6 bases, 12 bases remained unmatched. This CDR3 has 18 residues. This CDR3 is CASSLALWTSGIFNEQFF. Here the CDR3 DNA reads TGTGCCAGCAGTTTGGCTTTGTGGACTAGCGGGATCTTCAATGAGCAGTTCTTC.

This rearrangement joins TRBV5-6 to TRBJ2-7; D unresolved. Germline assignment: CDR1 SGHDT and CDR2 YYEEEE. Trimming pared 4 bases from V and 4 bases from J, leaving 9 bases between. The CDR3 has 12 residues. The CDR3 DNA sequence: TGTGCCAGCAGCGCTGGTCGGTACGAGCAGTACTTC. Residues: CASSAGRYEQYF.

The chain has TRBV19 and TRBJ1-5; 8 nucleotides match TRBD1. Looked up from germline, CDR1 is LNHDA and CDR2 is SQIVND (reference sequence). This CDR3 has 17 amino acids. The junction had 10 bases not matched to a gene; V was cut back by 1 base and J by 5 bases. CDR3 nucleotide sequence: TGTGCCAGTAGTATAGTAGAGACAGGGGCCGCGGATCAGCCCCAGCATTTT. Amino acids: CASSIVETGAADQPQHF.

This clone has a single count. This chain links TRBV27 with TRBJ2-1; TRBD1 agrees at 10 bases. Trimming removed 5 bases from V and 3 bases from J; junction bases left unmatched: 4. The CDR3 loop spans 15 amino acids. The germline V gene encodes CDR1 MNHEY and CDR2 SMNVEV (reference sequence). CDR3 coding DNA: TGTGCCAGCAGTGACAGGGGGCACTTCTACAATGAGCAGTTCTTC. It encodes CASSDRGHFYNEQFF.

In the case of this clone: Other DNA sequences within the sample encode an identical CDR3. This chain connects TRBV28 to TRBJ2-1; D is unresolved. The germline V gene encodes CDR1 MDHEN and CDR2 SYDVKM. This CDR3 is built from 14 residues. Trimming took 1 base from V and 5 from J, leaving 9 bases between them. CDR3 DNA sequence: TGTGCCAGCAGTTTATCTGGCGGTGACAATGAGCAGTTCTTC. Translation gives CASSLSGGDNEQFF.